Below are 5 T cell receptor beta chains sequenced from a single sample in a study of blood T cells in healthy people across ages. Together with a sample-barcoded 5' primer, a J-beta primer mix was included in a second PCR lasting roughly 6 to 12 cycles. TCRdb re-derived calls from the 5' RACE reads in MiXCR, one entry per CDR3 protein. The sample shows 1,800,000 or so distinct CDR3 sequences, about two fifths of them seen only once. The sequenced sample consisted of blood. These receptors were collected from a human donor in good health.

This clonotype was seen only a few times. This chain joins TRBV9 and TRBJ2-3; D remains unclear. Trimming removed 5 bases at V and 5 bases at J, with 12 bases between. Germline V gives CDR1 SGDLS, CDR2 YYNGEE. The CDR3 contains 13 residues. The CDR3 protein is CASSHHPGDTQYF. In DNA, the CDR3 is TGTGCCAGCAGTCACCACCCGGGAGATACGCAGTATTTT.

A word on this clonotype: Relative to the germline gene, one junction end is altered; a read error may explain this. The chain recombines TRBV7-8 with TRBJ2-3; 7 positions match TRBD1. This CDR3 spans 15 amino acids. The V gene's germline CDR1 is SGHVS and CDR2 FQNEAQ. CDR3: CASSLWDSRTDTQYF. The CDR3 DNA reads TGCGCCAGCAGCTTGTGGGACAGCCGCACAGATACGCAGTATTTT.

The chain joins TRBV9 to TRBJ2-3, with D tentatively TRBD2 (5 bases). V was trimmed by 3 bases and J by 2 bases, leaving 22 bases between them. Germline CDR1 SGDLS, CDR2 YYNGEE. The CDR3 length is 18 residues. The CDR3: CASSDRPGVIPPTDTQYF. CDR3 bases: TGTGCCAGCAGCGATCGACCCGGGGTTATACCTCCCACAGATACGCAGTATTTT.

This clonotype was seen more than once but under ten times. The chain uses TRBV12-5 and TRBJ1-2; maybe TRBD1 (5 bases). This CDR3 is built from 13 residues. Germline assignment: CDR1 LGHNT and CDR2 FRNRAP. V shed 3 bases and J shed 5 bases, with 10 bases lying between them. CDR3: CASGFEGTYGYTF. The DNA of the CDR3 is TGTGCTAGTGGTTTTGAGGGGACTTATGGCTACACCTTC.

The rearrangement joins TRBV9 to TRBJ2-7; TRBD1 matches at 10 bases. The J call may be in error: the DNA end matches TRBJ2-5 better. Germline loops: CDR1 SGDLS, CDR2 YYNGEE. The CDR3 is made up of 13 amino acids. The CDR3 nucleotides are TGTGCCAGCAGCGTCGACAGGGGGCAGACCCAGTACTTC. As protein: CASSVDRGQTQYF.